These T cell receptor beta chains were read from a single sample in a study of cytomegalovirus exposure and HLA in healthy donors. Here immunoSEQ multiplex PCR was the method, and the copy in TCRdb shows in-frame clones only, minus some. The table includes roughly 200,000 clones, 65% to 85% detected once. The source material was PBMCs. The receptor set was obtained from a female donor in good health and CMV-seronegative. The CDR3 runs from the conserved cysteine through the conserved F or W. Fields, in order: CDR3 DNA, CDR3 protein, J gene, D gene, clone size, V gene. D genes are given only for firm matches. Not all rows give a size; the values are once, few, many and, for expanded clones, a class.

DNA: TGTGCCAGCAACACGGTCGGACTAGGAGACAATGAGCAGTTCTTC
CDR3: CASNTVGLGDNEQFF
J: TRBJ2-1
D: TRBD2
size: NA
V: TRBV2

DNA: TGTGCCAGCAGTTTGTTTGGCAGCTCCTACGAGCAGTACTTC
CDR3: CASSLFGSSYEQYF
J: TRBJ2-7
D: NA
size: NA
V: TRBV27

DNA: TGTGCCAGCAACTCAGACTCTTCTGGGGAGACCCAGTACTTC
CDR3: CASNSDSSGETQYF
J: TRBJ2-5
D: NA
size: NA
V: TRBV7-8

DNA: TGTGCCAGCAGTTTCCACAGGTCTGGTCAGCCCCAGCATTTT
CDR3: CASSFHRSGQPQHF
J: TRBJ1-5
D: NA
size: NA
V: TRBV28

DNA: TGTGCCTGGAGTGTACCCCGGGTTAATCAGCCCCAGCATTTT
CDR3: CAWSVPRVNQPQHF
J: TRBJ1-5
D: NA
size: NA
V: TRBV30

DNA: TGTGCCAGCAGGCCAGGGGCTAGCAAATCCTACGAGCAGTACTTC
CDR3: CASRPGASKSYEQYF
J: TRBJ2-7
D: NA
size: NA
V: TRBV7-9

DNA: TGTGCCAGTATTTCCACTAGCACAGATACGCAGTATTTT
CDR3: CASISTSTDTQYF
J: TRBJ2-3
D: NA
size: NA
V: TRBV27

DNA: TGCGCCAGCAGCTTGAATTCAGGGGGCGCCTCCTACGAGCAGTACTTC
CDR3: CASSLNSGGASYEQYF
J: TRBJ2-7
D: TRBD1
size: NA
V: TRBV5-1

DNA: TGCAGCGTTGTGGGACAGGGGGCGGGTGAGCAGTTCTTC
CDR3: CSVVGQGAGEQFF
J: TRBJ2-1
D: TRBD1
size: NA
V: TRBV29-1

DNA: TGCGCCAGCAGCTTGGCCTTCGGGGGGGCAGGAGAGACCCAGTACTTC
CDR3: CASSLAFGGAGETQYF
J: TRBJ2-5
D: TRBD2
size: NA
V: TRBV5-1

DNA: TGTGCCAGCAGTCATAATCCAGGGGGAGGCTTTACTGAAGCTTTCTTT
CDR3: CASSHNPGGGFTEAFF
J: TRBJ1-1
D: TRBD1
size: once
V: TRBV27

DNA: TGTGCCAGCAGCTCAGGACTAGCGGGGGAAGATACGCAGTATTTT
CDR3: CASSSGLAGEDTQYF
J: TRBJ2-3
D: TRBD2
size: NA
V: TRBV7-9

DNA: TGTGCCAGCAGTCCCCCAGGGGTAGGGGCCAACGTCCTGACTTTC
CDR3: CASSPPGVGANVLTF
J: TRBJ2-6
D: NA
size: NA
V: TRBV6-1

DNA: TGCGCCAGCAGCTTCCAGGGGACGCGCACAGATACGCAGTATTTT
CDR3: CASSFQGTRTDTQYF
J: TRBJ2-3
D: NA
size: NA
V: TRBV5-1

DNA: TGTGCCAGCGAATTAGTGGGGGTAGGGGGCCACACCTTC
CDR3: CASELVGVGGHTF
J: TRBJ1-2
D: TRBD1
size: once
V: TRBV7-9

DNA: TGTGCCAGCAGTGGGACTAGCGGGGGATCAGATACGCAGTATTTT
CDR3: CASSGTSGGSDTQYF
J: TRBJ2-3
D: TRBD2
size: NA
V: TRBV6-6

DNA: TGTGCCAGCAGCCTAACCGGGACTAGCAGTGATGAGCAGTTCTTC
CDR3: CASSLTGTSSDEQFF
J: TRBJ2-1
D: TRBD2
size: NA
V: TRBV11-3

DNA: TGTGCCAGCAGCTTAACAGGGAACACTGAAGCTTTCTTT
CDR3: CASSLTGNTEAFF
J: TRBJ1-1
D: NA
size: NA
V: TRBV7-6

DNA: TGTGCCAGCAGCATTCACAGGGGGCCGGAGGACACTGAAGCTTTCTTT
CDR3: CASSIHRGPEDTEAFF
J: TRBJ1-1
D: TRBD1
size: NA
V: TRBV7-2

DNA: TGTGCCACCGTGACAGAGAACACCGGGGAGCTGTTTTTT
CDR3: CATVTENTGELFF
J: TRBJ2-2
D: NA
size: few
V: TRBV11-3

DNA: TGTGCCAGCAGTGAGAGGAGCGGGAGGACAGATACGCAGTATTTT
CDR3: CASSERSGRTDTQYF
J: TRBJ2-3
D: TRBD2
size: NA
V: TRBV2

DNA: TGTGCCAGCAGCTCGGACACCTACGAGCAGTACTTC
CDR3: CASSSDTYEQYF
J: TRBJ2-7
D: NA
size: NA
V: TRBV5-8

DNA: TGTGCCAGCGCTAGGACTAGCGGGGGTGAGCAGTTCTTC
CDR3: CASARTSGGEQFF
J: TRBJ2-1
D: TRBD2
size: NA
V: TRBV6-1

DNA: TGTGCCAGCAGTCGATTAGGGGGCAGGGAGACCCAGTACTTC
CDR3: CASSRLGGRETQYF
J: TRBJ2-5
D: TRBD1
size: NA
V: TRBV6-6